These T cell receptor beta chains were read from a single sample in a study. A single record per CDR3 protein comes from TCRdb applying MiXCR to the 5' RACE reads. The sample includes over 45,000 distinct CDR3 sequences, roughly 28% of them seen just once. Material: tumor-infiltrating Tregs sorted from the breast tumor. The source of these receptors is a female donor with breast cancer. The conserved cysteine and the conserved F or W are not part of the CDR3 here. Fields, in order: D gene, J gene, V gene, CDR3 protein. A D gene is named only where the DNA matches it firmly.

NA TRBJ1-4 TRBV20-1 SARVSSKVDEKLF
NA TRBJ1-5 TRBV3-1 ASSQSIHSNQPQH
NA TRBJ2-7 TRBV6-1 ASSEPVPRPLTYEQY
NA TRBJ1-1 TRBV27 ASSSRPKGHTEAF
NA TRBJ2-1 TRBV7-3 ASSRDSTYNEQF
NA TRBJ1-1 TRBV11-2 ASSPHLMGPEAF
NA TRBJ1-2 TRBV5-1 ASSLGLALNYGYT
NA TRBJ1-6 TRBV20-1 SARPGDSYNSPLH
NA TRBJ2-7 TRBV20-1 SARDRGRSYEQY
NA TRBJ2-5 TRBV24-1 ATSDLGDPSGGTQY
NA TRBJ2-6 TRBV5-4 ASSLRAGWFSGANVLT
TRBD1 TRBJ1-1 TRBV20-1 SASRTTGGVKAF
TRBD1 TRBJ1-2 TRBV29-1 SVENRGQGGYT
TRBD2 TRBJ2-5 TRBV7-9 ASSTDGRLGETQY
NA TRBJ2-2 TRBV6-6 ASKPGVTGELF
NA TRBJ2-1 TRBV11-1 ASSRGYRAEQF
NA TRBJ2-1 TRBV20-1 SARVRGRTMGNEQF